The T cell receptor (beta chain) described here comes from a study of T cell responses to AZD1222 COVID-19 vaccine. As for the study in general: Combined were second doses at about 4 or about 12 weeks. Notes on the study in general: Scientists sampled the repertoires only once the peak T cell response had passed. The donors showed a predominance of white British ancestry and of females, with possible underestimation of clonal diversity. In the spike-specific TCR repertoire, nearly half reportedly target unmutated variant regions.

With regard to this clone: Its antigen is still unknown.

Method: immunoSEQ multiplex PCR; TCRdb's copy keeps in-frame clones and lacks some. The top ten clones hold 3.4% of a sample with some 150,000 clones, roughly nine tenths of them seen once. V was clipped by 6 bases and J by 4 bases, with 14 bases between them. This CDR3 is built from 14 residues. Looked up from germline, CDR1 is SGHTS and CDR2 is YDEGEE. Sequencing was performed on peripheral blood, taken on day 0 of AZD1222 vaccination. The receptor's source is an adult in good health. This chain connects TRBV5-8 to TRBJ2-1; D may be TRBD2 (5 bases). CDR3 region: CASITGRTYNEQFF. As DNA, the CDR3 is TGTGCCAGCATCACCGGTCGGACTTACAATGAGCAGTTCTTC.